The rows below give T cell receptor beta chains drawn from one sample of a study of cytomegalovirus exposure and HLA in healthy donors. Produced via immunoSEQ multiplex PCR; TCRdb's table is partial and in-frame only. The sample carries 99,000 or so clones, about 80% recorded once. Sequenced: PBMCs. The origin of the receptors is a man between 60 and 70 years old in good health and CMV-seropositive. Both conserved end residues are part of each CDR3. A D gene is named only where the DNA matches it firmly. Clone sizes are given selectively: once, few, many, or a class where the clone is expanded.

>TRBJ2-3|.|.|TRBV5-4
TGTGCCAGCAGCTTGGCGCAGGCCAGCACAGATACGCAGTATTTT
CASSLAQASTDTQYF
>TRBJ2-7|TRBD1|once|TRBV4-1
TGCGCCAGCAGCCAAATCGGGACAGGACGCTACGAGCAGTACTTC
CASSQIGTGRYEQYF
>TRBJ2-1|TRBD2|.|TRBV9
TGTGCCAGCAGCCGCGGGGGGGCTTATGGTCACAATGAGCAGTTCTTC
CASSRGGAYGHNEQFF
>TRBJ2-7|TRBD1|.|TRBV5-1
TGCGCCAGCAGGAGGACAGGGAGCTACGAGCAGTACTTC
CASRRTGSYEQYF
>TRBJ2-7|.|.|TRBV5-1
TGCGCCAGCAGCTTATCAGTGGGGGGTTACGAGCAGTACTTC
CASSLSVGGYEQYF
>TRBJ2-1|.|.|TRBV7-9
TGTGCCAGCAGCTCCGGTGGGGCGGTGCGCTACAATGAGCAGTTCTTC
CASSSGGAVRYNEQFF
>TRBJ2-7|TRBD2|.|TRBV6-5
TGTGCCAGCAGCTGGAGACTAGCGGGGACCTACGAGCAGTACTTC
CASSWRLAGTYEQYF
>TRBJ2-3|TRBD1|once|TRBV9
TGTGCCAGCAGCTTACAGGGGGCGGCCACAGATACGCAGTATTTT
CASSLQGAATDTQYF
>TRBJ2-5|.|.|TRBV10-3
TGTGCCATCAGTTTTCTCCGGGACAATGAAGAGACCCAGTACTTC
CAISFLRDNEETQYF
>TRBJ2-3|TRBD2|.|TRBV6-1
TGTGCCAGCACTCGGGACTACCTTTTCACAGATACGCAGTATTTT
CASTRDYLFTDTQYF
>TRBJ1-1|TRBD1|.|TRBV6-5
TGTGCCAGCAGTTACAGGACAGGGGTGGTCACTGAAGCTTTCTTT
CASSYRTGVVTEAFF
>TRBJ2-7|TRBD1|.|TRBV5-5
TGTGCCAGCAGCTCCCCCGGGACAGGGCGGTACGAGCAGTACTTC
CASSSPGTGRYEQYF
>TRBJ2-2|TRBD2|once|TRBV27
TGTGCCTCGGGGGGGTTAGACGGGGAGCTGTTTTTT
CASGGLDGELFF
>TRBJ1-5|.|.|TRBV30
TGTGCCTGGAGCGCCGGTACAGGGCAGGCTTATAGCAATCAGCCCCAGCATTTT
CAWSAGTGQAYSNQPQHF